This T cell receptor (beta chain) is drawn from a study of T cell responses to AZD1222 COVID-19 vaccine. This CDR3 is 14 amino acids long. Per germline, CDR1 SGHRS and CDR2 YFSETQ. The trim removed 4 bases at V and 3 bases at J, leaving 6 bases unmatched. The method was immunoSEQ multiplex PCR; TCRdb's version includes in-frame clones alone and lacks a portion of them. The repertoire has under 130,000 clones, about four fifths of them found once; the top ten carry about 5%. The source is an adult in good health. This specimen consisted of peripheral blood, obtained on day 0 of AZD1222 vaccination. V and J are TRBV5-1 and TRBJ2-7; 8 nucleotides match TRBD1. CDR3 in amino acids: CASSPWTGNYEQYF. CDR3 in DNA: TGCGCCAGCAGCCCCTGGACAGGGAACTACGAGCAGTACTTC. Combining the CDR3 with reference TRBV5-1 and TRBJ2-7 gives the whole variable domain KAGVTQTPRYLIKTRGQQVTLSCSPISGHRSVSWYQQTPGQGLQFLFEYFSETQRNKGNFPGRFSGRQFSNSRSEMNVSTLELGDSALYLCASSPWTGNYEQYFGPGTRLTVT.